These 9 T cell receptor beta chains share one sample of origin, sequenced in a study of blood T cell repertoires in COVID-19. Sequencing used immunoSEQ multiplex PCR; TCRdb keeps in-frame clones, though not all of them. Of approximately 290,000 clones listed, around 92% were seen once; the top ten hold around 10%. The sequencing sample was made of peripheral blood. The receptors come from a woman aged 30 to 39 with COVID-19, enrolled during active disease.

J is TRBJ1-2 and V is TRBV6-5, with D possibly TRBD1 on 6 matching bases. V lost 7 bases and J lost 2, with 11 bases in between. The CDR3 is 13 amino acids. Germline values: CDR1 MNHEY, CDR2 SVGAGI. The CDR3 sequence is CASTFQGNYGYTF. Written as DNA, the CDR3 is TGTGCCAGCACCTTCCAGGGGAACTATGGCTACACCTTC.

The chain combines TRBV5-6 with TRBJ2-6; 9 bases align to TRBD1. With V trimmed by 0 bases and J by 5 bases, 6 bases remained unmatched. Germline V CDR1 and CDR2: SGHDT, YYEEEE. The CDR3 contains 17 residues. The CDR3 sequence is CASSLETGGFWANVLTF. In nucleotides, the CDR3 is TGTGCCAGCAGCTTGGAAACAGGGGGCTTCTGGGCCAACGTCCTGACTTTC. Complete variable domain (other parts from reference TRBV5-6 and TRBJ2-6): DAGVTQSPTHLIKTRGQQVTLRCSPKSGHDTVSWYQQALGQGPQFIFQYYEEEERQRGNFPDRFSGHQFPNYSSELNVNALLLGDSALYLCASSLETGGFWANVLTFGAGSRLTVL.

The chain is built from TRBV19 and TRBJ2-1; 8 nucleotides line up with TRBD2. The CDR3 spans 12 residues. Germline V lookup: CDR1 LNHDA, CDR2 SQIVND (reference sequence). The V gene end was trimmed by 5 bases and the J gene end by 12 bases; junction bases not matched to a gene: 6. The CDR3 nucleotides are TGTGCCAGTAGTGAGAGGCTAGCGGGGCAGTTCTTC. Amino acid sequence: CASSERLAGQFF.

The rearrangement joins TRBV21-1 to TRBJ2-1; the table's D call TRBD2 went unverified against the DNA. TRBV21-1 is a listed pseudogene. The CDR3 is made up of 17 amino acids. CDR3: CASSKLSSGGPPFVQFF. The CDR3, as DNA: TGTGCCAGCAGCAAATTATCCAGCGGGGGGCCCCCGTTTGTGCAGTTCTTC.

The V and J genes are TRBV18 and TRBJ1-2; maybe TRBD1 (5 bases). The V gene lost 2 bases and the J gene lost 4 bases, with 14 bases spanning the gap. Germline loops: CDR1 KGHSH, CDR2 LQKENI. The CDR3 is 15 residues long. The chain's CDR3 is CASSPVGKTAYGYTF. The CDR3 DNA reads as TGTGCCAGCTCACCAGTGGGGAAGACAGCCTATGGCTACACCTTC.

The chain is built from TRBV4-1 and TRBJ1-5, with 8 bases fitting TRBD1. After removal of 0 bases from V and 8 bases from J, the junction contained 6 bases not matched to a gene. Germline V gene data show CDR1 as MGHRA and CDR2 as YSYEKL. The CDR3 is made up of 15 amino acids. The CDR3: CASSQDGQGREPQHF. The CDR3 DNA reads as TGCGCCAGCAGCCAAGATGGACAGGGTAGGGAGCCCCAGCATTTT.

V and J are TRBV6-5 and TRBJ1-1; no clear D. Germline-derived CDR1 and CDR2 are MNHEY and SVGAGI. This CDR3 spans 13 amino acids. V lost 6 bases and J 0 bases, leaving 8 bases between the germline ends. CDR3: CASSHNMNTEAFF. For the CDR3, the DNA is TGTGCCAGCAGCCATAACATGAACACTGAAGCTTTCTTT.

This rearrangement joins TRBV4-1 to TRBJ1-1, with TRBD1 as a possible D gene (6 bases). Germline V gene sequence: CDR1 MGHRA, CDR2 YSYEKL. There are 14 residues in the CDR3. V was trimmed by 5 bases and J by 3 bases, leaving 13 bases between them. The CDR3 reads CASSIEGGDTEAFF. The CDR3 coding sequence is TGCGCCAGCAGCATCGAGGGGGGGGACACTGAAGCTTTCTTT.

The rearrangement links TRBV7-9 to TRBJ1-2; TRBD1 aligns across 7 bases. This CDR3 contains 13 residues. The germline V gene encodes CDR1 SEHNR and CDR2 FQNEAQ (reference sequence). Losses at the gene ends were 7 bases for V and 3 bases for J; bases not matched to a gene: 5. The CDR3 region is CASTKGQHYGYTF. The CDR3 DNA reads TGTGCCAGCACCAAGGGACAGCACTATGGCTACACCTTC.